The next 27 T cell receptor beta chains were all read from a single sample in a study of CD4 T cells in relation to SARS-CoV-2 and coronaviruses. Unexposed donor CD4+ T cells date from about 2011-2018, before the COVID-19 pandemic. The data were produced by immunoSEQ multiplex PCR, yet TCRdb's version contains in-frame clones alone and is incomplete. The profile covers roughly 63,000 clones, with roughly 93% appearing a single time and 0.11% to 0.15% taken by the ten largest. Sequenced input: naive CD4+ T cells from PBMCs. This sample's subset: naive CD4+ T cells isolated by negative enrichment. Every receptor here comes from a human donor in good health.

This clone occurred a few times. The rearrangement joins TRBV21-1 to TRBJ2-1; the DNA was not used to check the table's D call, TRBD2. TRBV21-1 is termed a pseudogene. This CDR3 region has 15 residues. For the CDR3, the DNA is TGTGCCAGCAGCCCAGCGGGACACTCCTACAATGAGCAGTTCTTC. Encoded protein: CASSPAGHSYNEQFF.

The J gene is TRBJ2-3, the V gene TRBV27; the D gene is possibly TRBD1 (6 bases). The CDR3 runs 15 residues. Germline CDR1 MNHEY, CDR2 SMNVEV (reference sequence). V was clipped by 3 bases and J by 3 bases, with 13 bases between them. In DNA, the CDR3 is TGTGCCAGCAGTTTTAACGGACAGTTAACAGATACGCAGTATTTT. This sequence encodes CASSFNGQLTDTQYF.

The V gene is TRBV6-5, the J gene TRBJ2-3; perhaps TRBD1 as D (5 bases). Per the germline V gene, CDR1 is MNHEY and CDR2 is SVGAGI. Trimming cost V 4 bases and J 0 bases, with 11 bases left between them. The CDR3 is 15 amino acids. The CDR3 is CASSFQGTSTDTQYF. DNA for the CDR3: TGTGCCAGCAGTTTCCAGGGAACTAGCACAGATACGCAGTATTTT.

The V gene is TRBV28, the J gene TRBJ1-2; a possible D gene is TRBD1 (6 bases). This CDR3 comprises 14 residues. CDR1 and CDR2 (germline): MDHEN, SYDVKM. Between the trimmed V and J ends, which lost 11 bases and 6 bases, there was a span of 22 bases. The CDR3 DNA sequence: TGTGCCGGCTTAGACAGGCGCGGGGTCGATGGCTACACCTTC. Translation: CAGLDRRGVDGYTF.

The chain is built from TRBV2 and TRBJ2-7; TRBD1 is a possible D gene (5 bases). The CDR3 contains 12 residues. Germline V gene lookup returns CDR1 SNHLY and CDR2 FYNNEI. Trimming cost V 3 bases and J 2 bases, with 5 bases left between them. The CDR3 is CASSDRAYEQYF. CDR3 sequence (DNA): TGTGCCAGCAGTGACAGGGCCTACGAGCAGTACTTC. The complete variable domain, with remaining parts taken from reference TRBV2 and TRBJ2-7, reads EPEVTQTPSHQVTQMGQEVILRCVPISNHLYFYWYRQILGQKVEFLVSFYNNEISEKSEIFDDQFSVERPDGSNFTLKIRSTKLEDSAMYFCASSDRAYEQYFGPGTRLTVT.

The chain combines TRBV19 with TRBJ1-2; no reliable D call. V was shortened by 1 base and J by 6 bases, with 6 bases between the two germline ends. CDR1 is LNHDA and CDR2 is SQIVND in the germline V gene (reference sequence). This CDR3 spans 12 amino acids. DNA of the CDR3: TGTGCCAGTAGTATAGCCAAGGATGGCTACACCTTC. This codes for CASSIAKDGYTF.

The chain joins TRBV5-5 to TRBJ2-7; TRBD2 is a possible D gene (5 bases). V dropped 2 bases and J dropped 4 bases, with 16 bases sitting between them. The V gene's germline CDR1 is SGHKS and CDR2 YYEKEE (reference sequence). The CDR3 is 15 amino acids. In DNA, the CDR3 is TGTGCCAGCAGCTTAAAAGGTGGACTGGGTTACGAGCAGTACTTC. Encoded protein: CASSLKGGLGYEQYF.

This clone came up a few times. The chain joins TRBV3-1 (or the pseudogene TRBV3-2) to TRBJ2-2; a possible D gene is TRBD1 (6 bases). CDR3 size: 16 residues. Germline loops: CDR1 LGHDT, CDR2 YNNKEL (reference sequence). Between the trimmed V and J ends, which lost 4 bases and 5 bases, there was a span of 17 bases. CDR3 sequence (DNA): TGTGCCAGCAGCCCCTCTGGGGGCGCTGGGACCGGGGAGCTGTTTTTT. Protein: CASSPSGGAGTGELFF.

This rearrangement joins TRBV7-2 to TRBJ2-1, with 12 nucleotides matching TRBD2. CDR3 length: 16 amino acids. Trimming took 0 bases from V and 8 from J; bases not matched to a gene: 5. Per germline, CDR1 SGHTA and CDR2 FQGNSA. The CDR3 here is CASSLALTSGSYEQFF. CDR3 nucleotides: TGTGCCAGCAGCTTAGCTCTGACTAGCGGGAGCTATGAGCAGTTCTTC. Full variable domain (rest looked up from reference TRBV7-2 and TRBJ2-1): GAGVSQSPSNKVTEKGKDVELRCDPISGHTALYWYRQSLGQGLEFLIYFQGNSAPDKSGLPSDRFSAERTGGSVSTLTIQRTQQEDSAVYLCASSLALTSGSYEQFFGPGTRLTVL.

The chain employs TRBV30 and TRBJ2-3; TRBD2 matches 9 bases. The CDR3 consists of 21 residues. Germline V lookup: CDR1 GTSNPN, CDR2 SVGIG (reference sequence). Germline trimming cut 5 bases from V and 3 bases from J; bases unmatched to any gene: 27. The CDR3, as DNA: TGTGCCTGGGGAAGGGGTCGAGGGGTAACGCGGGAGGGCACAGGTACAGATACGCAGTATTTT. Translation: CAWGRGRGVTREGTGTDTQYF.

V and J are TRBV14 and TRBJ2-1, with 7 nucleotides matching TRBD2. CDR3 length: 15 amino acids. Trimming cost V 2 bases and J 7 bases; bases outside gene matches: 8. Looked up from germline, CDR1 is SGHDN and CDR2 is FVKESK. The CDR3 reads CASSQQSGRGNEQFF. For the CDR3, the DNA is TGTGCCAGCAGCCAACAGTCAGGGAGGGGTAATGAGCAGTTCTTC.

The rearrangement links TRBV6-5 to TRBJ2-1; possibly TRBD2 for D (6 bases). The V gene lost 6 bases and the J gene lost 3 bases, with 15 bases spanning the gap. In germline, CDR1 is MNHEY, CDR2 SVGAGI. The CDR3 totals 15 residues. The CDR3 protein is CASRTGGSGYNEQFF. Written as DNA, the CDR3 is TGTGCCAGCAGAACCGGAGGGAGTGGCTACAATGAGCAGTTCTTC.

The chain has TRBV27 and TRBJ2-5, with D hard to call. The CDR3 totals 18 residues. Germline CDR1 and CDR2: MNHEY and SMNVEV (reference sequence). Trimming left V 6 bases short and J 1 base short, with 24 bases between. The CDR3 DNA reads TGTGCCAGCAGCCTCCTTAGACCCGATCCGAGTTTCCAAGAGACCCAGTACTTC. The encoded protein is CASSLLRPDPSFQETQYF.

The V call is TRBV5-1, the J call TRBJ2-7, with 8 bases matching TRBD2. This CDR3 comprises 15 residues. V shed 2 bases, J shed 1 base, and the junction held 5 bases outside the gene matches. CDR1 is SGHRS, CDR2 YFSETQ, per germline. In nucleotides, the CDR3 is TGCGCCAGCAGCTTACTAGCGGTACCTTCCTACGAGCAGTACTTC. This codes for CASSLLAVPSYEQYF.

V and J are TRBV14 and TRBJ2-6; D not certain. Germline assignment: CDR1 SGHDN and CDR2 FVKESK. V lost 1 base, J lost 2 bases, and 9 bases lay in between. This CDR3 is built from 16 residues. The CDR3 DNA is TGTGCCAGCAGCCAAGGGTTCCGAGCTGGGGCCAACGTCCTGACTTTC. Amino acids: CASSQGFRAGANVLTF. The whole variable domain, filled in from reference TRBV14 and TRBJ2-6, reads EAGVTQFPSHSVIEKGQTVTLRCDPISGHDNLYWYRRVMGKEIKFLLHFVKESKQDESGMPNNRFLAERTGGTYSTLKVQPAELEDSGVYFCASSQGFRAGANVLTFGAGSRLTVL.

The chain carries TRBV5-1 and TRBJ2-7, with unresolved D. Germline lookup yields CDR1 SGHRS and CDR2 YFSETQ. The CDR3 loop spans 13 amino acids. V lost 8 bases to trimming and J lost 0 bases, with 12 bases between them. CDR3: CASSPASSYEQYF. CDR3 nucleotide sequence: TGCGCCAGTAGTCCGGCGAGCTCCTACGAGCAGTACTTC.

The rearrangement uses TRBV12-3 or TRBV12-4 and TRBJ1-5; D uncertain. The CDR3 loop spans 13 amino acids. The V end lost 3 bases, the J end lost 9 bases, and 12 bases lay between the germline ends. The CDR3 DNA reads as TGTGCCAGCAGTTTCCCGGGGTATGGGCCCCAGCATTTT. Its translation: CASSFPGYGPQHF.

The genes are TRBV28 and TRBJ2-5; D is perhaps TRBD1 (6 bases). Trimming took off 5 bases at V and 10 bases at J, with 20 bases between the two ends. Looked up from germline, CDR1 is MDHEN and CDR2 is SYDVKM. This CDR3 spans 14 amino acids. CDR3 in DNA: TGTGCCAGCAGTGTAAATTGGGACACAAGAGGCCAGTACTTC. Translation gives CASSVNWDTRGQYF.

This chain links TRBV18 with TRBJ2-6, with 7 bases that match TRBD2. Germline trimming cut 6 bases from V and 4 bases from J; bases unmatched to any gene: 12. CDR1 KGHSH and CDR2 LQKENI come from the germline V gene. The CDR3 is made up of 17 amino acids. CDR3 sequence (DNA): TGTGCCAGCTCGCGCGGACTAGGCGACAACGGGGCCAACGTCCTGACTTTC. Translating it yields CASSRGLGDNGANVLTF.

The genes are TRBV11-2 and TRBJ2-7; 8 positions agree with TRBD2. This CDR3 has 15 amino acids. V was clipped by 2 bases and J by 2 bases; unmatched bases: 5. Germline V gives CDR1 SGHAT, CDR2 FQNNGV. The CDR3 here is CASSLRERETYEQYF. DNA for the CDR3: TGTGCCAGCAGCTTAAGGGAGCGGGAGACCTACGAGCAGTACTTC.

This chain connects TRBV28 to TRBJ1-4, with a possible D match to TRBD1 (6 bases). The CDR3 spans 18 residues. In germline, CDR1 is MDHEN, CDR2 SYDVKM. Trimming removed 6 bases at V and 4 bases at J, with 24 bases between. In DNA form, the CDR3 reads TGTGCCAGCAGCTCCCCGGGACACCGGCCCCCTTTTAATGAAAAACTGTTTTTT. Its protein product is CASSSPGHRPPFNEKLFF.

V is TRBV5-1 and J is TRBJ1-2; possibly TRBD1 for D (5 bases). Germline CDR1 and CDR2: SGHRS and YFSETQ. This CDR3 spans 15 amino acids. Trimming stripped 4 bases from V and 4 bases from J, with 17 bases between. The CDR3 spells CASSGSSTEIYGYTF. The CDR3 nucleotides are TGCGCCAGCAGCGGGTCCTCGACAGAGATCTATGGCTACACCTTC.

The V and J genes are TRBV12-5 and TRBJ1-1; D might be TRBD1 (6 bases). This CDR3 comprises 14 residues. Germline lookup yields CDR1 LGHNT and CDR2 FRNRAP. Trimming shortened V by 5 bases and J by 4 bases, and 14 bases separated the two germline ends. For the CDR3, the DNA is TGTGCTAGTGGTAAGGGGGGTTTTGGCACTGAAGCTTTCTTT. Its protein is CASGKGGFGTEAFF.

The chain couples TRBV3-1 (or the pseudogene TRBV3-2) to TRBJ2-2; 8 positions agree with TRBD2. The CDR3 length is 16 residues. Germline V gene lookup returns CDR1 LGHDT and CDR2 YNNKEL (reference sequence). The V and J ends lost 2 bases and 4 bases, in that order; junction bases with no gene match: 6. CDR3 sequence (DNA): TGTGCCAGCAGCCAATTTTCGGGAGGGGGCACCGGGGAGCTGTTTTTT. It yields the protein CASSQFSGGGTGELFF.

The V call is TRBV6-5, the J call TRBJ1-2, with D possibly being TRBD1 (5 bases). V was trimmed by 2 bases and J by 4 bases, leaving 5 bases between them. The V gene's germline CDR1 is MNHEY and CDR2 SVGAGI. The CDR3 contains 12 residues. The CDR3 bases are TGTGCCAGCAGTTACGGGGGCTATGGCTACACCTTC. Its translation: CASSYGGYGYTF.

The V gene is TRBV7-9, the J gene TRBJ2-1; D remains unclear. Germline V gives CDR1 SEHNR, CDR2 FQNEAQ (reference sequence). The V end was cut by 8 bases, the J end by 1 base, with 18 bases between. The CDR3 extends over 16 amino acids. The CDR3 sequence: CASLNPPASSYNEQFF. The CDR3 DNA sequence: TGTGCCAGCTTAAACCCCCCGGCCTCATCCTACAATGAGCAGTTCTTC.

The chain carries TRBV30 and TRBJ1-5; D remains ambiguous. V lost 2 bases and J 2 bases, leaving 7 bases between the germline ends. This CDR3 comprises 13 residues. CDR1 and CDR2 from the germline V gene are GTSNPN and SVGIG (reference sequence). The CDR3 DNA reads as TGTGCCTGGAGTTCCGGGGGCAATCAGCCCCAGCATTTT. Amino acids: CAWSSGGNQPQHF.